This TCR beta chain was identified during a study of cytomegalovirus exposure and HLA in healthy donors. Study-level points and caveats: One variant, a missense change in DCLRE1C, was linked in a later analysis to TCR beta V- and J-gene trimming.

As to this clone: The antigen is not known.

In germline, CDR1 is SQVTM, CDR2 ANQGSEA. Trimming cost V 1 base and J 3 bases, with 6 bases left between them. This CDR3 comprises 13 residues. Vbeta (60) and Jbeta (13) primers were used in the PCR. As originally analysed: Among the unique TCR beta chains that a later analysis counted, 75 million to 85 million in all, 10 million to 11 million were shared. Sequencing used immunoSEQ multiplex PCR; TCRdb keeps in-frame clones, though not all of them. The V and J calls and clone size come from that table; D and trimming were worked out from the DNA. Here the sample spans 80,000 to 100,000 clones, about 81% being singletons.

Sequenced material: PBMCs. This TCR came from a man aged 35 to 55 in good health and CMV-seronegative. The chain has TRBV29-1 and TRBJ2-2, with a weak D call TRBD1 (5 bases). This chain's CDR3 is CSVEVGHTGELFF. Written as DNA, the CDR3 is TGCAGCGTTGAAGTGGGGCACACCGGGGAGCTGTTTTTT.